These 17 T cell receptor beta chains were all obtained from the same sample, sequenced in a study of regulatory T cells in long-lasting Graves disease. Assembly of TCR beta libraries relied on iRepertoire HTBI primers together with Arm-PCR of CDR3 regions. TCRdb reprocessed the multiplex PCR reads with MiXCR, giving one entry per CDR3 protein. The data contain around 510,000 distinct CDR3 sequences, 20% of them seen just once; the ten biggest clones take up roughly 8%. Described time point: persistent/refractory GD, antithyroid drugs over 5 years with positive TRAb. RNA isolated from PBMCs was used to make the TCR library. Sequenced material: peripheral blood mononuclear cells (PBMCs), taken when the disease was refractory, from a patient treated with antithyroid drugs. These receptors originate from a female donor with Graves disease.

This clonotype has at least ten counts. The chain joins TRBV2 to TRBJ2-1, with TRBD2 matching 7 bases. V dropped 7 bases and J dropped 1; count of bases not matched to a gene: 10. Germline V gene data show CDR1 as SNHLY and CDR2 as FYNNEI. This CDR3 is 16 amino acids long. The chain's CDR3 is CASTPPRGGSYNEQFF. CDR3 sequence (DNA): TGTGCCAGCACCCCGCCGCGGGGAGGGTCCTACAATGAGCAGTTCTTC.

Only a few counts were recorded for this clonotype. This sequence joins TRBV10-3 and TRBJ2-7; TRBD2 agrees at 9 bases. The CDR3 is 16 residues long. Germline CDR1 ENHRY, CDR2 SYGVKD. J lost 3 bases, V lost 3 bases, and 9 bases had no gene match. The CDR3: CAISDPPGSGSYEQYF. CDR3 DNA: TGTGCCATCAGTGACCCCCCGGGTAGCGGGAGCTACGAGCAGTACTTC.

The genes are TRBV19 and TRBJ2-7; no firm D call. CDR1 is LNHDA and CDR2 is SQIVND in the germline V gene (reference sequence). This CDR3 is built from 14 residues. Deletions cut 6 bases from V and 5 bases from J, with 17 bases between. The CDR3 sequence: CASSPAAGPNEQYF. DNA of the CDR3: TGTGCCAGTAGCCCGGCCGCTGGGCCTAACGAGCAGTACTTC.

This clonotype was observed a handful of times. This sequence joins TRBV12-3 or TRBV12-4 and TRBJ2-7; D gene uncertain. V was pared by 5 bases and J by 10 bases, with 18 bases between. The CDR3 length is 13 residues. The CDR3 is CASSPSDLPIQYF. The CDR3 DNA sequence: TGTGCCAGCAGTCCCAGCGATCTCCCGATCCAGTACTTC.

The chain has TRBV20-1 and TRBJ2-2; TRBD2 matches at 13 bases. The germline V gene has CDR1 DFQATT and CDR2 SNEGSKA (reference sequence). The V and J ends lost 0 bases and 2 bases, in that order; junction bases with no gene match: 6. The CDR3 covers 18 residues. The CDR3 bases are TGCAGTGCTAGAGATGTAGGACTAGCGGGAGAAAACACCGGGGAGCTGTTTTTT. This sequence encodes CSARDVGLAGENTGELFF.

This rearrangement joins TRBV10-3 to TRBJ2-7, with TRBD1 matching over 9 bases. Germline V gene lookup returns CDR1 ENHRY and CDR2 SYGVKD. CDR3 size: 12 residues. J was trimmed by 0 bases and V by 11 bases; bases with no gene match: 2. In DNA form, the CDR3 reads TGTGCCGTGGGACAGGGCTCCTACGAGCAGTACTTC. This translates into CAVGQGSYEQYF.

V and J are TRBV7-9 and TRBJ1-4; no clear D gene. With 5 bases removed from V and 8 bases from J, the gap between germline ends came to 18 bases. Germline CDR1 is SEHNR and CDR2 is FQNEAQ (reference sequence). This CDR3 region has 15 residues. The CDR3 DNA is TGTGCCAGCAGCATACGATTTAGGAGAGAGGAAAAACTGTTTTTT. Its translation: CASSIRFRREEKLFF.

This clonotype was found a few times. This chain links TRBV7-9 with TRBJ1-4; D unresolved. V lost 5 bases and J lost 1, with 14 bases in between. Germline-derived CDR1 and CDR2 are SEHNR and FQNEAQ (reference sequence). The CDR3 has 16 amino acids. As DNA, the CDR3 is TGTGCCAGCAGCCCCCCCGGGAAGGGAACTAATGAAAAACTGTTTTTT. Residues: CASSPPGKGTNEKLFF.

Remarks on this clonotype: A clone one base away is much larger, so this may be a read error. The chain recombines TRBV6-1 with TRBJ1-1; TRBD1 might be the D (5 bases). Germline CDR1 is MNHNS and CDR2 is SASEGT. The CDR3 has 17 residues. Trimming took 6 bases from V and 1 from J, leaving 21 bases between them. The CDR3 nucleotides read TGTGCCAGCAGGAGTGCCCAATACAGGAGACGGAACACTGAAGCTTTCTTT. This gives the protein CASRSAQYRRRNTEAFF.

This chain joins TRBV27 and TRBJ1-1, with 9 nucleotides matching TRBD1. The CDR3 is made up of 15 amino acids. Germline V gene sequence: CDR1 MNHEY, CDR2 SMNVEV (reference sequence). V trimming: 5 bases; J trimming: 2 bases; junction bases outside the gene matches: 6. The CDR3 DNA reads TGTGCCAGCAGTCCCCGGGACAGGGATAACACTGAAGCTTTCTTT. As protein: CASSPRDRDNTEAFF.

The J gene is TRBJ2-7, the V gene TRBV25-1; D not certain. The germline CDR1 and CDR2 sequences are MGHDK and SYGVNS. The CDR3 covers 12 residues. With 2 bases removed from V and 7 bases from J, the gap between germline ends came to 9 bases. CDR3 protein: CASSEGHREQYF. CDR3 in DNA: TGTGCCAGCAGTGAAGGGCATCGAGAGCAGTACTTC.

V and J are TRBV10-3 and TRBJ1-6; tentatively, D is TRBD1 (5 bases). Trimming took 4 bases from V and 8 from J, leaving 9 bases between them. The length of the CDR3 is 13 residues. Germline CDR1 and CDR2: ENHRY and SYGVKD. This CDR3 is CAISAGLDSPLHF. DNA of the CDR3: TGTGCCATCAGTGCAGGGCTGGATTCACCCCTCCACTTT.

This clonotype came up a few times. The rearrangement joins TRBV18 to TRBJ2-7, with 11 bases identical to TRBD2. From germline, CDR1 is KGHSH and CDR2 LQKENI. The CDR3 spans 15 residues. V lost 4 bases to trimming and J lost 0 bases; unmatched junction nucleotides: 2. The CDR3 nucleotides read TGTGCCAGCTCACAGCTAGCGGGAGGCTCCTACGAGCAGTACTTC. It codes for CASSQLAGGSYEQYF.

This clonotype has just a few counts. The chain recombines TRBV14 with TRBJ2-5, with 7 bases aligning to TRBD2. V lost 0 bases, J lost 4 bases, and 11 bases stayed unmatched. Per germline, CDR1 SGHDN and CDR2 FVKESK. CDR3 size: 17 residues. As DNA, the CDR3 is TGTGCCAGCAGCCAAGATCTGCTGCGGGAGACGGGAGAGACCCAGTACTTC. It encodes CASSQDLLRETGETQYF.

This clonotype was seen at least ten times. The chain couples TRBV28 to TRBJ2-2; possible D gene TRBD1, 6 bases. The germline V and J ends were trimmed by 6 bases and 6 bases, with 14 bases remaining between them. Per the germline V gene, CDR1 is MDHEN and CDR2 is SYDVKM. The CDR3 has 14 residues. CDR3 bases: TGTGCCAGCAGGAGGCCAGGGGATTCCGGGGAGCTGTTTTTT. Encoded protein: CASRRPGDSGELFF.

The genes are TRBV10-3 and TRBJ2-7; no definite D call. This CDR3 is 13 amino acids long. CDR1 and CDR2 (germline): ENHRY, SYGVKD. Trimming removed 7 bases at V and 0 bases at J, with 10 bases between. CDR3 protein: CAIKSESSYEQYF. CDR3 coding DNA: TGTGCCATCAAATCTGAGAGCTCCTACGAGCAGTACTTC.

This clonotype was found many times. The chain is built from TRBV6-1 and TRBJ1-1; TRBD1 aligns across 9 bases. With 6 bases clipped from V and 4 bases from J, the junction kept 9 bases outside the gene matches. Germline V CDR1 and CDR2: MNHNS, SASEGT. The CDR3 is made up of 15 amino acids. CDR3 protein: CASRRKGQGGTEAFF. Here the CDR3 DNA reads TGTGCCAGCAGAAGAAAGGGACAGGGAGGCACTGAAGCTTTCTTT.